The T cell receptor (beta chain) under discussion was sequenced for a study of cytomegalovirus exposure and HLA in healthy donors (dated by TCRdb to about 2017). Regarding the study in general: In an earlier analysis of some 550 of the donors, about 270 Gb of sequence data and 90 million to 120 million unique TCR beta sequences from about 190 million T cells were reported. About 310 gigabases of sequencing data and tens of millions of unique TCR sequences were included in an early release covering 550 to 650 HLA-typed donors. Of the approximately 400 genotyped donors, approximately 82% fell in the genetic ancestry cluster associated with self-reported Caucasian donors. The study was designed to test whether signatures of past pathogen exposure could be identified by cataloging public T cell receptors. Using immunosequencing, the study profiled T cell repertoires from 500 to 800 subjects and related those repertoires to cytomegalovirus serostatus. A separate validation cohort of roughly 120 different subjects was used in addition to the roughly 670-subject first cohort. The study combined high-throughput TCR immunosequencing, statistical association of individual TCRs with disease status, and machine learning to predict cytomegalovirus infection status. A later analysis re-analyzed previously published TCR beta repertoires from 650 to 800 donors and added high-resolution HLA genotyping to study TCR occurrence patterns. Rather than using new phenotypic data, the later analysis identified candidate immune exposures from TCR beta sequences and from how often those sequences occurred across donors. In an earlier analysis of about 590 of the donors, high-throughput TCR beta sequencing was used to judge whether each TCR beta V gene segment behaved as functional or pseudogenic. Donor age, sex, ethnicity and CMV serostatus were compiled alongside the repertoire data. A later genetic analysis used genome-wide SNP genotypes for about 65% of the roughly 700 donors, treating that subset as a discovery cohort. Every discovery cohort repertoire had been produced on one sequencing platform. HLA typing included class I and class II loci at four-digit resolution. The number of typed donors differed by locus: 629-630 for A, B, C, DRB1 and DQB1; approximately 520 for DQA1; over 600 for DPA1; and about 470 for DPB1. About five DR-DQ haplotypes were treated as single units for association and clustering because of strong linkage in the cohort. On average, around 200,000 unique TCR beta nucleotide sequences were sequenced per donor among roughly 430 genotyped donors of the cohort, with 15% to 20% of those sequences being non-productive.

A remark on this clone: Its specific antigen is unknown. No much larger clone is present one base from it, and per-base qualities are unavailable.

Trimming leaves V shorter by 4 bases and J shorter by 4 bases, with the junction holding 10 bases beyond the gene matches. The CDR3 has 17 amino acids, counting the end cysteine and phenylalanine. Only the CDR3 portion is preserved as DNA: 51 bases, with reading frame beginning at the first base. CDR1 and CDR2, looked up from the germline V gene, are SGHRS and YFSETQ. The library was obtained by the immunoSEQ multiplex PCR assay. For the multiplex PCR, a mixture combining 60 forward primers for TCR Vbeta segments and 13 reverse primers for TCR Jbeta segments was used. A multiplex PCR assay on genomic DNA amplified the CDR3 region of rearranged TCR beta genes. The Illumina HiSeq System was used to sequence the amplified TCR beta libraries as 87-base-pair reads. The original methods were these. Across the 500 to 750 repertoires, a later analysis counted some 81 million unique TCR beta chains, around 10 million of which were shared by at least two donors. Raw reads were error-corrected and collapsed into unique sequences by a nearest-neighbor algorithm in which closely related sequences were merged to remove PCR and sequencing errors. V, D and J gene segments were assigned by aligning CDR3 sequences to IMGT reference sequences. Each retained sequence needed at least a six-nucleotide match to both a V gene segment and a J gene segment. A rearrangement was called productive if the CDR3 had no stop codons and remained in frame with V and J, and every other rearrangement was called non-productive. Following IMGT convention, CDR3 was defined as the stretch from the second conserved V-encoded cysteine to the conserved J-encoded phenylalanine. Sequences without an unambiguous match to a single V gene segment were excluded from the earlier analysis of almost 600 of the donors. An earlier analysis of under 750 of the donors called V segments functional above 56.7% productive rearrangements and segregating when the between-donor standard deviation exceeded 5%. A statistical classification framework was developed to diagnose cytomegalovirus status using the catalog of TCR beta chain sequences. A later analysis assigned V and J genes by comparing TCR nucleotide sequences with IMGT/GENE-DB human TR gene sequences. A later analysis assigned CDR3 sequences and most-parsimonious VDJ recombination scenarios with the TCRdist pipeline. In a later analysis, each TCR beta chain was defined by its CDR3 amino acid sequence together with its V-gene family, and reads without a unique V-gene family were excluded. In a later analysis, 450 to 600 highly shared, low-generation-probability nucleotide sequences were removed to address suspected cross-contamination and a sequencing artifact. For each public chain, a later analysis derived a clonal expansion index from normalized ranks of inferred template counts within each repertoire. In a later analysis, generation probabilities were computed with a VDJ recombination model fitted to out-of-frame rearrangements, and the resulting probabilities were checked against IGoR. A later analysis scored TCR-TCR, TCR-HLA and TCR-CMV co-occurrence with hypergeometric tests, applying a repertoire-size bias correction to TCR pairs. False discovery rates were estimated in a later analysis by permuting HLA or CMV assignments 20 times. In a later analysis, co-occurring TCRs were grouped with DBSCAN, and TCRdist sequence similarity was added when clustering was performed within HLA-allele-positive subsets. Repertoires with fewer than 30,000 or more than 120,000 public chains, plus five repertoires with anomalous nucleotide sharing, were excluded from co-occurrence clustering. TCRdb obtained this table from immuneACCESS and retained in-frame rearrangements with V and J assigned. These tables miss some clones; where compared with another copy, unresolved V genes account for less than half of the shortfall, and the remainder is unexplained. V and J calls and clone size are as listed in that table; D and trimming were resolved from the DNA. This sample is represented by 200,000 to 250,000 clones; approximately 81% of them were singletons. 1.3% of the sample goes to the ten largest clones.

Summary of the overall study and its limitations: In a later analysis, about 16,000 TCR beta sequences were associated with specific HLA alleles at a false discovery rate of 0.05. Correlated functional status among segregating V segments might reflect linkage disequilibrium, but an unknown experimental factor could not be ruled out. In a later analysis, the rate of TCR association differed among HLA loci, with DRB1 alleles having the most associated TCRs and HLA-C alleles having the fewest. The classifier was reported to diagnose cytomegalovirus status with high specificity and sensitivity in both the original and validation cohorts. According to the authors, the approach could potentially be generalized to other disease states and immunological phenotypes. Presence/absence analyses assumed roughly uniform sequencing depth across donors, an assumption that may not hold. Most TCR sequences were observed very rarely across donors, whereas some public TCRs were present in many individuals. In an earlier analysis of under 600 of the donors, most TCR beta V segments were observed in productive rearrangements about 90% or about 30% of the time, broadly matching IMGT annotations. When HLA alleles, especially DR and DQ, strongly co-occurred, attributing TCR associations to individual alleles was difficult. Because some donors lacked HLA typing at each locus, the association tests relied only on the typed subset. The earlier analysis of 587 of the donors excluded 15 to 20 rarely observed V segments, including chromosome 9 orphons, because counts were too low. An association between a missense DCLRE1C variant and V-gene and J-gene trimming of TCR beta chains was found in a later genetic analysis and replicated in an independent cohort. Several of the top co-occurrence clusters appeared to be linked to parvovirus B19, influenza, CMV and Epstein-Barr virus, according to a later analysis. In a later genetic analysis, fewer N-insertions in productive TCRs were reported among donors in an Asian-associated ancestry cluster than the 666-donor mean. The cohort was sequenced for TCR beta chains only, and without alpha or paired-chain data the features that could be detected were limited. A cluster of highly shared sequence variants was judged likely to be a technical artifact of the sequencing pipeline. In vitro tests confirmed that a few of the cytomegalovirus-associated TCR beta chains recognize cytomegalovirus antigens. A further reported finding was that TCR beta sequences accurately predicted the HLA-A and HLA-B alleles for most subjects in the first cohort. According to a later analysis, most CMV-associated TCR beta chains appeared to be HLA-restricted, and the HLA associations seemed to be driven largely by CMV exposure. CMV serostatus was the only immune exposure information available for the cohort. Some IMGT-functional V segments, including TRBV6-2 and TRBV6-3, could not be told apart with the 87-base-pair reads, so those segments were excluded. In the study, some 180 TCR beta chains were listed as associated with cytomegalovirus. Compared with equally common non-associated chains, HLA-associated TCR beta chains in a later analysis were more clonally expanded and had lower generation probabilities.

The cohort was made up of under 800 healthy bone marrow donors. Cohort members were all nominally healthy when sampled, although unrecorded immune exposures were likely present. CMV serostatus was recorded as positive for just under 300 and negative for 352 of the 666 cohort members, whereas no CMV serostatus was recorded for the donor in question. Every donor gave a peripheral blood sample, and the peripheral blood mononuclear cells from that sample were used for TCR beta sequencing. Genomic DNA extraction from the blood cell samples was performed with the Qiagen DNeasy Blood Extraction Kit. The receptor was derived from a human donor in good health. The specimen sequenced was PBMCs. The V and J genes are TRBV5-1 and TRBJ2-1; the junction holds 11 bases that match TRBD2. CDR3 sequence: CASSLQGTSGSYNEQFF. The DNA sequence follows: TGCGCCAGCAGCCTCCAAGGGACTAGCGGAAGTTACAATGAGCAGTTCTTC. The reference TRBV5-1 and TRBJ2-1 proteins fill in what lies around the CDR3, so the full variable domain reads KAGVTQTPRYLIKTRGQQVTLSCSPISGHRSVSWYQQTPGQGLQFLFEYFSETQRNKGNFPGRFSGRQFSNSRSEMNVSTLELGDSALYLCASSLQGTSGSYNEQFFGPGTRLTVL.